The 21 T cell receptor beta chains below were found in one sample sequenced in a study of T cells after yellow fever vaccination. Each CDR3 protein is one row after TCRdb ran MiXCR on the 5' RACE reads. The table shows 300,000 to 350,000 distinct CDR3 sequences, with around 4.3% occurring only once. The sequences come from PBMCs, collected 15 days after the yellow fever booster vaccination. These receptors came from a man aged 18 to 29 who received the YFV17D yellow fever vaccine.

A word on this clonotype: A clone one base away is much larger, so this may be a read error. The chain links TRBV5-1 to TRBJ1-1; weak D call: TRBD1 (5 bases). The germline V gene has CDR1 SGHRS and CDR2 YFSETQ. CDR3 length: 15 residues. The CDR3 region is CASSLVGGENTVAFF. In nucleotides, the CDR3 is TGCGCCAGCAGCTTGGTTGGGGGAGAGAACACTGTAGCTTTCTTT.

This clonotype was seen ten or more times. The V and J genes are TRBV20-1 and TRBJ2-7, with a weak D call TRBD2 (6 bases). There are 13 residues in the CDR3. Germline values: CDR1 DFQATT, CDR2 SNEGSKA (reference sequence). Trimming took off 5 bases at V and 1 base at J, with 12 bases between the two ends. The CDR3 DNA reads as TGCAGTGCTTTTGATGGGAGGTCCTACGAGCAGTACGTC. Protein sequence: CSAFDGRSYEQYV.

This clonotype has only a few counts. The chain links TRBV19 to TRBJ2-7, with 13 bases matching TRBD2. CDR1 LNHDA and CDR2 SQIVND come from the germline V gene (reference sequence). The CDR3 extends over 17 amino acids. V gave up 4 bases and J gave up 2 bases; unmatched junction bases: 8. For the CDR3, the DNA is TGTGCCAGTAGTAGGACCGGGACTAGCGGGGTCCCCTACGAGCAGTACTTC. This sequence encodes CASSRTGTSGVPYEQYF.

This clonotype was found many times. The chain joins TRBV7-9 to TRBJ1-5; weak D call: TRBD1 (5 bases). The CDR3 has 15 amino acids. Trimming took 4 bases from V and 2 from J, leaving 12 bases between them. Germline V gene sequence: CDR1 SEHNR, CDR2 FQNEAQ (reference sequence). CDR3 coding DNA: TGTGCCAGCAGCTCCAAGGGGTTGGGCAATCAGCCCCAGCATTTT. This gives the protein CASSSKGLGNQPQHF.

Ten or more counts support this clonotype. The chain uses TRBV4-2 and TRBJ2-4, with D tentatively TRBD1 or TRBD2 (5 bases each). The CDR3 consists of 15 residues. In germline, CDR1 is LGHNA, CDR2 YNFKEQ. Trimming removed 0 bases from V and 9 bases from J, with 15 bases in between. The CDR3, as DNA: TGTGCCAGCAGCCAAGAGGCAGGGAGTAAACGCATTCAGTACTTC. This gives the protein CASSQEAGSKRIQYF.

Many counts were recorded for this clonotype. One end of the junction varies from germline; a read error may be responsible. CDR3 nucleotide sequence: TGTGCTAGCAGCTTCTACGGACTCCAAGAGACCCAGTACTTC. It encodes CASSFYGLQETQYF. The V gene is TRBV7-7, the J gene TRBJ2-5, with D perhaps matching TRBD2 (5 bases). The CDR3 contains 14 residues. CDR1 and CDR2 from the germline V gene are SSHAT and FNYEAQ (reference sequence).

The V gene is TRBV7-9, the J gene TRBJ1-5; D is perhaps TRBD1 (6 bases). The CDR3 has 14 residues. The germline gives CDR1 SEHNR, CDR2 FQNEAQ (reference sequence). V was clipped by 4 bases and J by 5 bases, with 12 bases between them. CDR3: CASSSGQIDQPQHF. CDR3 bases: TGTGCCAGCAGCTCTGGACAGATAGATCAGCCCCAGCATTTT.

This clonotype was detected only a few times. The J gene is TRBJ2-5, the V gene TRBV5-1; 12 positions match TRBD1. Germline V CDR1 and CDR2: SGHRS, YFSETQ. The CDR3 length is 15 residues. After removal of 3 bases from V and 5 bases from J, the junction contained 5 bases not matched to a gene. The CDR3 DNA is TGCGCCAGCAGCTCGGGACAGGGGGCGGAGGAGACCCAGTACTTC. Translated, it gives CASSSGQGAEETQYF. Full variable domain (missing parts from reference TRBV5-1 and TRBJ2-5): KAGVTQTPRYLIKTRGQQVTLSCSPISGHRSVSWYQQTPGQGLQFLFEYFSETQRNKGNFPGRFSGRQFSNSRSEMNVSTLELGDSALYLCASSSGQGAEETQYFGPGTRLLVL.

This clonotype was counted a few times. This chain uses TRBV20-1 with TRBJ2-5; weak D call: TRBD2 (5 bases). V gave up 6 bases and J gave up 4 bases, with 24 bases separating them. This CDR3 is built from 16 residues. Germline values: CDR1 DFQATT, CDR2 SNEGSKA (reference sequence). The CDR3 loop is CSAVVETKGSRETQYF. The CDR3, as DNA: TGCAGTGCCGTAGTAGAGACTAAGGGCTCGCGAGAGACCCAGTACTTC.

This clonotype appeared a few times. This chain connects TRBV7-6 to TRBJ2-7; D is ambiguous. CDR3 length: 13 amino acids. V was clipped by 1 base and J by 5 bases, with 9 bases between them. Germline V gives CDR1 SGHVS, CDR2 FNYEAQ. Here the CDR3 reads CASSLDGPHEQYF. The CDR3 DNA sequence: TGTGCCAGCAGCTTAGACGGACCCCACGAGCAGTACTTC.

This clonotype was detected many times. The chain joins TRBV6-5 to TRBJ1-5; D gene unclear. This CDR3 spans 12 amino acids. Germline CDR1 reads MNHEY; CDR2 reads SVGAGI. Trimming left V 5 bases short and J 4 bases short, with 6 bases between. The CDR3 here is CASSELNQPQHF. The CDR3 bases are TGTGCCAGCAGTGAACTAAATCAGCCCCAGCATTTT.

This clonotype was seen ten or more times. The gene calls are TRBV5-1 and TRBJ2-1, with 7 bases that match TRBD1. The CDR3 length is 15 residues. CDR1 is SGHRS, CDR2 YFSETQ, per germline. The junction had 4 bases not matched to a gene; V was cut back by 0 bases and J by 4 bases. CDR3 protein: CASSLAGQEYNEQFF. The CDR3 DNA is TGCGCCAGCAGCTTGGCTGGACAGGAATACAATGAGCAGTTCTTC. Using reference TRBV5-1 and TRBJ2-1 for the parts outside the CDR3, the full variable domain is KAGVTQTPRYLIKTRGQQVTLSCSPISGHRSVSWYQQTPGQGLQFLFEYFSETQRNKGNFPGRFSGRQFSNSRSEMNVSTLELGDSALYLCASSLAGQEYNEQFFGPGTRLTVL.

This clonotype was counted only a few times. This sequence joins TRBV6-2 or TRBV6-3 and TRBJ2-3, with D perhaps matching TRBD2 (6 bases). The germline CDR1 and CDR2 sequences are MNHEY and SVGEGT. V gave up 2 bases and J gave up 5 bases, with 11 bases separating them. CDR3 length equals 14 residues. The CDR3 DNA is TGTGCCAGCAGTTACGTCGGGGGTGGAGATACGCAGTATTTT. Amino acid sequence: CASSYVGGGDTQYF.

Only a few counts were recorded for this clonotype. V gene TRBV5-1 combines with J gene TRBJ2-3, with 7 bases fitting TRBD2. Germline loops: CDR1 SGHRS, CDR2 YFSETQ. After removal of 4 bases from V and 8 bases from J, the junction contained 4 bases not matched to a gene. This CDR3 is 12 amino acids long. The CDR3 here is CASSARLATQYF. The CDR3 nucleotides read TGCGCCAGCAGCGCCCGACTAGCTACGCAGTATTTT.

This clonotype was recorded many times. The chain couples TRBV4-3 to TRBJ1-2; D might be TRBD1 (6 bases). Germline-derived CDR1 and CDR2 are LGHNA and YSLEER. This CDR3 is built from 14 residues. Trimming removed 0 bases at V and 3 bases at J, with 8 bases between. CDR3 in DNA: TGCGCCAGCAGCCAAGATGGGGGCTACTATGGCTACACCTTC. Protein product: CASSQDGGYYGYTF.

This clonotype was counted at least ten times. J is TRBJ1-1 and V is TRBV29-1; 8 nucleotides match TRBD1. Germline V CDR1 and CDR2: SQVTM, ANQGSEA. CDR3 size: 12 residues. V lost 7 bases to trimming and J lost 4 bases; unmatched junction nucleotides: 5. The CDR3 DNA reads as TGCAGCGCCCGGACAGGGACCACTGAAGCTTTCTTT. Protein product: CSARTGTTEAFF.

This clonotype was seen only a few times. The chain is built from TRBV29-1 and TRBJ2-2; 7 bases align to TRBD2. Germline V gives CDR1 SQVTM, CDR2 ANQGSEA. This CDR3 has 12 amino acids. The ends lost 6 bases at V and 4 bases at J; junction bases unmatched: 2. The CDR3 reads CSVTSPTGELFF. The DNA of the CDR3 is TGCAGCGTGACTAGCCCCACCGGGGAGCTGTTTTTT.

The CDR3 is CASSQGRGQGTRYEQYF. The CDR3 bases are TGTGCCAGCAGCCAAGGCCGCGGGCAGGGAACGAGATACGAGCAGTACTTC. This chain links TRBV14 with TRBJ2-7; the D gene could be TRBD1 or TRBD2 (5 bases each). V was clipped by 1 base and J by 4 bases, with 20 bases between them. The germline CDR1 and CDR2 sequences are SGHDN and FVKESK. This CDR3 has 17 residues.

This clonotype has just a few counts. The rearrangement links TRBV20-1 to TRBJ2-7; 9 positions match TRBD1. The V segment lost 2 bases and the J segment 4 bases; nucleotides outside the gene matches: 18. CDR1 and CDR2 (germline): DFQATT, SNEGSKA (reference sequence). The CDR3 length is 18 residues. The CDR3 nucleotides read TGCAGTGCTAGAAATCTGGCCTCTTACGGGACAGGGATATACGAGCAGTACTTC. It encodes CSARNLASYGTGIYEQYF.

There are a few counts of this clonotype. The chain uses TRBV24-1 and TRBJ2-2; no definite D call. With 5 bases removed from V and 2 bases from J, the gap between germline ends came to 11 bases. This CDR3 is 15 amino acids long. Germline CDR1 reads KGHDR; CDR2 reads SFDVKD. Here the CDR3 reads CATSGGKGNTGELFF. The DNA of the CDR3 is TGTGCCACCAGTGGGGGAAAGGGAAACACCGGGGAGCTGTTTTTT.

This clonotype was counted many times. V and J are TRBV27 and TRBJ2-1, with a weak D call TRBD2 (5 bases). The CDR3 runs 17 residues. Trimming stripped 6 bases from V and 0 bases from J, with 18 bases between. The V gene's germline CDR1 is MNHEY and CDR2 SMNVEV (reference sequence). The CDR3 DNA is TGTGCCAGCAGCCGCCAACAAGGGAGCCCCTCCTACAATGAGCAGTTCTTC. Residues: CASSRQQGSPSYNEQFF.